A selection of T cell receptor beta chains follows, all from one sample in a study of CD8+CD57+ T cells in acquired aplastic anemia. TCRdb ran MiXCR on the reads and lists one entry per CDR3 protein. The sample comprises 62,000 or so distinct CDR3 sequences, roughly 50% of which are singletons, and around 8% rests with the top ten. Sequencing was carried out using sorted CD4+, CD8+, or CD8+CD57+ T cells (not recorded which) from PBMCs. The receptors originated from a human donor in good health, serving as a control. Both conserved end residues are part of each CDR3. Each record gives: clone size, V gene, D gene, J gene, CDR3 DNA, CDR3 protein. A D gene is named only where the DNA matches it firmly. The size of a clone is reported for some rows only, either as once, few or many, or as a class for expanded clones.

abundance: many; v_gene: TRBV12-3/TRBV12-4; d_gene: .; j_gene: TRBJ2-1; CDR3nt: TGTGCCAGCAGTCCCACATACCCCTCCTACAATGAGCAGTTCTTC; CDR3aa: CASSPTYPSYNEQFF
abundance: .; v_gene: TRBV18; d_gene: TRBD1; j_gene: TRBJ1-2; CDR3nt: TGTGCCAGCTCGCCAGCGGGACAGCGGTTCGATAACTATGGCTACACCTTC; CDR3aa: CASSPAGQRFDNYGYTF
abundance: many; v_gene: TRBV30; d_gene: .; j_gene: TRBJ1-2; CDR3nt: TGTGCCTGGAGTGTTCCGGGGTTTGCGGCTGGCTACACCTTC; CDR3aa: CAWSVPGFAAGYTF
abundance: .; v_gene: TRBV10-3; d_gene: TRBD1; j_gene: TRBJ1-6; CDR3nt: TGTGCCATCAGCCCCCTCCAGGGGGATGAGTCACCCCTCCACTTT; CDR3aa: CAISPLQGDESPLHF
abundance: few; v_gene: TRBV4-1; d_gene: TRBD1; j_gene: TRBJ2-2; CDR3nt: TGCGCCAGCAGCCAACCAAGACAGGGGAACACCGGGGAGCTGTTTTTT; CDR3aa: CASSQPRQGNTGELFF
abundance: many; v_gene: TRBV6-2/TRBV6-3; d_gene: .; j_gene: TRBJ1-1; CDR3nt: TGTGCCAGCAGTTTCGACCAATCCAGTAGGAACACTGAAGCTTTCTTT; CDR3aa: CASSFDQSSRNTEAFF
abundance: .; v_gene: TRBV19; d_gene: .; j_gene: TRBJ1-6; CDR3nt: TGTGCCAGTAGTTTGCAGGCCCATAATTCACCCCTCCACTTT; CDR3aa: CASSLQAHNSPLHF
abundance: many; v_gene: TRBV13; d_gene: .; j_gene: TRBJ1-4; CDR3nt: TGTGCCAGCAGCAACACAGGGTTGGAAGAAAAACTGTTTTTT; CDR3aa: CASSNTGLEEKLFF
abundance: many; v_gene: TRBV4-1; d_gene: .; j_gene: TRBJ2-1; CDR3nt: TGCGCCAGCAGGGGATCGAGCTCCTACAATGAGCAGTTCTTC; CDR3aa: CASRGSSSYNEQFF
abundance: .; v_gene: TRBV29-1; d_gene: .; j_gene: TRBJ2-5; CDR3nt: TGCAGCGTCGACTTAGGGGAGACCCAGTACTTC; CDR3aa: CSVDLGETQYF
abundance: .; v_gene: TRBV7-9; d_gene: TRBD2; j_gene: TRBJ2-5; CDR3nt: TGTGCCAGCAGCTTAGGGGTAGCGGGGGACCTAGAGACCCAGTACTTC; CDR3aa: CASSLGVAGDLETQYF
abundance: .; v_gene: TRBV20-1; d_gene: TRBD2; j_gene: TRBJ2-3; CDR3nt: TGCAGTGCTAGAGATCGGGGGGGGCGCACAGATACGCAGTATTTT; CDR3aa: CSARDRGGRTDTQYF
abundance: many; v_gene: TRBV5-1; d_gene: TRBD1; j_gene: TRBJ2-3; CDR3nt: TGCGCCAGCAGCCCCGGACAGGGGGTTAGCACAGATACGCAGTATTTT; CDR3aa: CASSPGQGVSTDTQYF
abundance: medium-sized; v_gene: TRBV24-1; d_gene: .; j_gene: TRBJ2-7; CDR3nt: TGTGCCACCAGTGCCATGGGGGGGGCGAATTACGAGCAGTACTTC; CDR3aa: CATSAMGGANYEQYF
abundance: many; v_gene: TRBV7-9; d_gene: TRBD2; j_gene: TRBJ2-1; CDR3nt: TGTGCCAGCAGCTCGACATCCCGTCTAGCGGGTTTGAATGAGCAGTTCTTC; CDR3aa: CASSSTSRLAGLNEQFF
abundance: .; v_gene: TRBV4-1; d_gene: .; j_gene: TRBJ2-5; CDR3nt: TGCGCCAGCAGCCAAGTTGGAGGGGACGGGGAGACCCAGTACTTC; CDR3aa: CASSQVGGDGETQYF
abundance: .; v_gene: TRBV2; d_gene: TRBD1; j_gene: TRBJ1-1; CDR3nt: TGTGCCAGCACCTGGGACAGGGGGAACACTGAAGCTTTCTTT; CDR3aa: CASTWDRGNTEAFF
abundance: .; v_gene: TRBV5-4; d_gene: .; j_gene: TRBJ2-5; CDR3nt: TGTGCCAGCTCAGACGGGACCCCTGGACGTGACCTGGGTTGGACCCAGTACTTC; CDR3aa: CASSDGTPGRDLGWTQYF
abundance: .; v_gene: TRBV20-1; d_gene: .; j_gene: TRBJ1-1; CDR3nt: TGCAGTGCTAGTCGGGTGGGCACTGAAGCTTTCTTT; CDR3aa: CSASRVGTEAFF
abundance: once; v_gene: TRBV29-1; d_gene: .; j_gene: TRBJ2-1; CDR3nt: TGCAGCGTTGAAGTCAGGGTCAATGAGCAGTTCTTC; CDR3aa: CSVEVRVNEQFF
abundance: few; v_gene: TRBV29-1; d_gene: TRBD1; j_gene: TRBJ1-2; CDR3nt: TGCAGCGTTCTTCAGACAGGGGCCGAGGCCTACACCTTC; CDR3aa: CSVLQTGAEAYTF
abundance: .; v_gene: TRBV15; d_gene: .; j_gene: TRBJ2-5; CDR3nt: TGTGCCACCAGCAGAGATAGAGAGACCCAGTACTTC; CDR3aa: CATSRDRETQYF
abundance: many; v_gene: TRBV19; d_gene: .; j_gene: TRBJ2-1; CDR3nt: TGTGCCAGTAGTCCCTCCCCGAACAATGAGCAGTTCTTC; CDR3aa: CASSPSPNNEQFF
abundance: many; v_gene: TRBV27; d_gene: .; j_gene: TRBJ2-7; CDR3nt: TGTGCCAGCAGTTTATCGTATAACGGAGGGACGCACTTC; CDR3aa: CASSLSYNGGTHF
abundance: .; v_gene: TRBV2; d_gene: .; j_gene: TRBJ2-1; CDR3nt: TGTGCCAGCAGCCAAGGGAGGAGCTCCTACAATGAGCAGTTCTTC; CDR3aa: CASSQGRSSYNEQFF
abundance: .; v_gene: TRBV24-1; d_gene: .; j_gene: TRBJ2-7; CDR3nt: TGTGCCACCAGTGATGTCAGTGGCTACGAGCAGTACTTC; CDR3aa: CATSDVSGYEQYF
abundance: many; v_gene: TRBV11-1; d_gene: .; j_gene: TRBJ1-1; CDR3nt: TGTGCCAGCAATCCTGAAAGGCTCGCTCCGAACACTGAAGCTTTCTTT; CDR3aa: CASNPERLAPNTEAFF
abundance: few; v_gene: TRBV10-3; d_gene: .; j_gene: TRBJ1-2; CDR3nt: TGTGCCATCAAAGTCAGCCCGGATAACTATGGCTACACCTTC; CDR3aa: CAIKVSPDNYGYTF
abundance: many; v_gene: TRBV11-2; d_gene: .; j_gene: TRBJ2-1; CDR3nt: TGTGCCAGCAGCTTAGGGCGATTTACTTACAATGAGCAGTTCTTC; CDR3aa: CASSLGRFTYNEQFF
abundance: .; v_gene: TRBV7-9; d_gene: .; j_gene: TRBJ1-6; CDR3nt: TGTGCCAGCAGCTACCCCCACCGCCCTAAGGAGCGTTCATCCCTCCACTTT; CDR3aa: CASSYPHRPKERSSLHF
abundance: .; v_gene: TRBV15; d_gene: .; j_gene: TRBJ2-7; CDR3nt: TGTGCCACCAGCAGAGATGTTGCCTACGAGCAGTACTTC; CDR3aa: CATSRDVAYEQYF
abundance: many; v_gene: TRBV6-5; d_gene: .; j_gene: TRBJ1-5; CDR3nt: TGTGCCAGCATTAGTCGTGGGAAGCCCCAGCATTTT; CDR3aa: CASISRGKPQHF
abundance: .; v_gene: TRBV4-1; d_gene: .; j_gene: TRBJ2-5; CDR3nt: TGTGCCAGCAGCCAAAGGGGACCACAAGAGACCCAGTACTTC; CDR3aa: CASSQRGPQETQYF
abundance: few; v_gene: TRBV7-6; d_gene: .; j_gene: TRBJ1-3; CDR3nt: TGTGCCAGCAGCTTAGATGGTACAACTGGAAACACCATATATTTT; CDR3aa: CASSLDGTTGNTIYF
abundance: .; v_gene: TRBV10-3; d_gene: TRBD1; j_gene: TRBJ1-2; CDR3nt: TGTGCCATCAGTAGGGGTGGGACAGACTATGGCTACACCTTC; CDR3aa: CAISRGGTDYGYTF
abundance: .; v_gene: TRBV2; d_gene: TRBD1; j_gene: TRBJ2-7; CDR3nt: TGTGCCAGCAGCTCCCCGGGACAGGGGATCTACGAGCAGTACTTC; CDR3aa: CASSSPGQGIYEQYF
abundance: many; v_gene: TRBV4-1; d_gene: TRBD2; j_gene: TRBJ2-3; CDR3nt: TGCGCCAGCAGCCGCGGACCTTGGACTAGCGGGGGGCCAGATACGCAGTATTTT; CDR3aa: CASSRGPWTSGGPDTQYF
abundance: .; v_gene: TRBV20-1; d_gene: .; j_gene: TRBJ2-7; CDR3nt: TGCAGTGCTACAGGCAACTCCTACGAGCAGTACTTC; CDR3aa: CSATGNSYEQYF
abundance: .; v_gene: TRBV15; d_gene: .; j_gene: TRBJ1-1; CDR3nt: TGTGCCACCAGCAGAGTTAGGGTGAACACTGAAGCTTTCTTT; CDR3aa: CATSRVRVNTEAFF
abundance: .; v_gene: TRBV10-3; d_gene: TRBD1; j_gene: TRBJ1-5; CDR3nt: TGTGCCATCAGTGACGGGGACAGGGGAAATCAGCCCCAGCATTTT; CDR3aa: CAISDGDRGNQPQHF
abundance: few; v_gene: TRBV10-3; d_gene: .; j_gene: TRBJ1-3; CDR3nt: TGTGCCATCAGCGGGACTGACTCTGGAAACACCATATATTTT; CDR3aa: CAISGTDSGNTIYF
abundance: .; v_gene: TRBV15; d_gene: TRBD1; j_gene: TRBJ2-3; CDR3nt: TGTGCCACCAGCAGTGGGACAGGGGGAGCAGATACGCAGTATTTT; CDR3aa: CATSSGTGGADTQYF
abundance: .; v_gene: TRBV6-5; d_gene: TRBD1; j_gene: TRBJ2-7; CDR3nt: TGTGCCAGCAGTTACCGAGGACAGGGCTCCTACGAGCAGTACTTC; CDR3aa: CASSYRGQGSYEQYF
abundance: few; v_gene: TRBV29-1; d_gene: .; j_gene: TRBJ1-1; CDR3nt: TGCAGCGTTCCGGGACAGAACACTGAAGCTTTCTTT; CDR3aa: CSVPGQNTEAFF
abundance: .; v_gene: TRBV4-1; d_gene: TRBD2; j_gene: TRBJ2-1; CDR3nt: TGCGCCAGCAGCCGAATTCTAGCGGGAGATCAGAATGAGCAGTTCTTC; CDR3aa: CASSRILAGDQNEQFF
abundance: .; v_gene: TRBV20-1; d_gene: .; j_gene: TRBJ2-7; CDR3nt: TGCAGTGCTAGAGATTTGTCCGGCTACGAGCAGTACTTC; CDR3aa: CSARDLSGYEQYF
abundance: .; v_gene: TRBV19; d_gene: TRBD2; j_gene: TRBJ2-1; CDR3nt: TGTGCCAGCGCGAGCGGGGGGGACTTCAATGAGCAGTTCTTC; CDR3aa: CASASGGDFNEQFF
abundance: .; v_gene: TRBV15; d_gene: TRBD1; j_gene: TRBJ2-7; CDR3nt: TGTGCCACCTCGGCCGGGACAGGGTTCCGCGAGCAGTACTTC; CDR3aa: CATSAGTGFREQYF
abundance: .; v_gene: TRBV20-1; d_gene: .; j_gene: TRBJ2-7; CDR3nt: TGCAGTGCTGGCCTAGGCTACGAGCAGTACTTC; CDR3aa: CSAGLGYEQYF
abundance: many; v_gene: TRBV14; d_gene: TRBD2; j_gene: TRBJ2-1; CDR3nt: TGTGCCAGCAGCCTCCGGGTAGCGGGAGTCAATGAGCAGTTCTTC; CDR3aa: CASSLRVAGVNEQFF
abundance: .; v_gene: TRBV5-4; d_gene: TRBD2; j_gene: TRBJ2-1; CDR3nt: TGTGCCAGCAGCTTGGAGTCGGGACTAGCGGAGATCTATGAGCAGTTCTTC; CDR3aa: CASSLESGLAEIYEQFF
abundance: .; v_gene: TRBV29-1; d_gene: .; j_gene: TRBJ1-4; CDR3nt: TGCAGCGTTGTCGGGTTTGATGAAAAACTGTTTTTT; CDR3aa: CSVVGFDEKLFF
abundance: many; v_gene: TRBV9; d_gene: .; j_gene: TRBJ2-1; CDR3nt: TGTGCCAGCAGCGTAGAGGGCGCCTACAATGAGCAGTTCTTC; CDR3aa: CASSVEGAYNEQFF
abundance: many; v_gene: TRBV5-4; d_gene: .; j_gene: TRBJ1-4; CDR3nt: TGTGCCAGCAGCGCGGGGGGTGGATTTGAAGAAAAACTGTTTTTT; CDR3aa: CASSAGGGFEEKLFF
abundance: once; v_gene: TRBV10-3; d_gene: TRBD1; j_gene: TRBJ2-7; CDR3nt: TGTGCCATCAGTGACCCGGGACAGGGGGCGCGGGAGCAGTACTTC; CDR3aa: CAISDPGQGAREQYF
abundance: .; v_gene: TRBV12-3/TRBV12-4; d_gene: .; j_gene: TRBJ1-1; CDR3nt: TGTGCCAGCAGTCATAAGGAGGTCACTGAAGCTTTCTTT; CDR3aa: CASSHKEVTEAFF
abundance: many; v_gene: TRBV5-5; d_gene: .; j_gene: TRBJ1-1; CDR3nt: TGTGCCAGCAGCTTGTTAGCCAACACTGAAGCTTTCTTT; CDR3aa: CASSLLANTEAFF
abundance: .; v_gene: TRBV27; d_gene: .; j_gene: TRBJ1-4; CDR3nt: TGTGCCAGCAGACGGGCAGGAGGAAATGAAAAACTGTTTTTT; CDR3aa: CASRRAGGNEKLFF
abundance: .; v_gene: TRBV19; d_gene: .; j_gene: TRBJ2-7; CDR3nt: TGTGCCAGTAGTCCCTGGGAGGCGGGGTTCTACGAGCAGTACTTC; CDR3aa: CASSPWEAGFYEQYF
abundance: .; v_gene: TRBV7-8; d_gene: TRBD1; j_gene: TRBJ2-7; CDR3nt: TGTGCCAGCAGCTTGGGGACAGGGGTCTACGAGCAGTACTTC; CDR3aa: CASSLGTGVYEQYF